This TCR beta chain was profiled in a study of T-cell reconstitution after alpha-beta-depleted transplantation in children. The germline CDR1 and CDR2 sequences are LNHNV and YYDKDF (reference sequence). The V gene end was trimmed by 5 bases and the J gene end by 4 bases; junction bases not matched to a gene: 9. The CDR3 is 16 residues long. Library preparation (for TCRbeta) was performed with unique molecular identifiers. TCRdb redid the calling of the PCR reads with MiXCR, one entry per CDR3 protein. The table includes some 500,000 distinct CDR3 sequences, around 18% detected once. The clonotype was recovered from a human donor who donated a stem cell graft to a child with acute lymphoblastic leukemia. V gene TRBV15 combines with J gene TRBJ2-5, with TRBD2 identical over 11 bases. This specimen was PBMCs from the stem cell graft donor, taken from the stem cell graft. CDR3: CATSGQTSGRGETQYF. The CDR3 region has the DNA TGTGCCACCAGCGGACAAACTAGCGGGAGAGGAGAGACCCAGTACTTC.